This T cell receptor (beta chain) stems from a study of blood T cell repertoires in COVID-19. The overall study: Spain, Italy and the United States supplied samples that represented acute and convalescent COVID-19.

In the study's own analysis: Amplifying reference gene primers gave estimates of nucleated cell counts. Data came from immunoSEQ multiplex PCR; TCRdb stores just in-frame clones and leaves some out. The V and J calls and the clone size are those of that table, but D and trimming were determined from the DNA. In the table there are roughly 230,000 clones, about 86% of which are singletons. This clone was recorded once. The ends lost 2 bases at V and 2 bases at J; junction bases unmatched: 12. Germline lookup yields CDR1 SGHVS and CDR2 FNYEAQ. The CDR3 consists of 17 residues. The receptor's source is a man over 45 with active or convalescent COVID-19. V usage is TRBV7-6 and J usage is TRBJ2-7, with TRBD1 matching over 7 bases. Sequenced: peripheral blood. Here the CDR3 reads CASSLPAGTASTYEQYF. The CDR3 DNA is TGTGCCAGCAGCTTACCCGCCGGGACAGCCTCGACCTACGAGCAGTACTTC.